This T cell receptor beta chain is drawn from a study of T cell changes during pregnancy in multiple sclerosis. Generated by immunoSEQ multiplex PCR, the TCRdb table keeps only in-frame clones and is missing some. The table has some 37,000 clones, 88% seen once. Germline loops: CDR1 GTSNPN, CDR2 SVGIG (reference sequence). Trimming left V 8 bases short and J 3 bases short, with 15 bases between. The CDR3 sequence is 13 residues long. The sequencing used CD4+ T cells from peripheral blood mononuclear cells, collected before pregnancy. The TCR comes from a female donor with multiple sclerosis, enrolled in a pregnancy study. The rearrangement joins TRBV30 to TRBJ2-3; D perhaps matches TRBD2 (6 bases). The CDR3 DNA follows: TGTGCCGGGCTCCGGGAGTGGACAGATACGCAGTATTTT. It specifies CAGLREWTDTQYF. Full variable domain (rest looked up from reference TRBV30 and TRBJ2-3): SQTIHQWPATLVQPVGSPLSLECTVEGTSNPNLYWYRQAAGRGLQLLFYSVGIGQISSEVPQNLSASRPQDRQFILSSKKLLLSDSGFYLCAGLREWTDTQYFGPGTRLTVL.